This T cell receptor (beta chain) was captured in a study of identical twins. General observations from the study: Zero-insertion analyses were open to partial confounding by invariant MAIT and iNKT cells. Insertions were reduced in abundant cord blood beta clonotypes but not in memory repertoires.

Per germline, CDR1 SGHTA and CDR2 FQGNSA. This CDR3 has 11 amino acids. Trimming pared 5 bases from V and 4 bases from J, leaving 5 bases between. This clonotype was counted many times. Its antigen is unidentified. Template switching supplied a universal primer site; unique molecular identifiers were carried on the cDNA. One entry per CDR3 protein results from TCRdb running MiXCR on the 5' RACE reads. The table records 700,000 or so distinct CDR3 sequences, roughly 8% of them present only once. The sample was also reused in another study, on yellow fever vaccine responses in identical twins.

The chain recombines TRBV7-2 with TRBJ2-5; the D is unclear. The sequenced material came from PBMCs. This clonotype originated in a woman aged 18-29 years in good health. In nucleotides, the CDR3 is TGTGCCAGCAGCATTACAGAGACCCAGTACTTC. This sequence encodes CASSITETQYF.